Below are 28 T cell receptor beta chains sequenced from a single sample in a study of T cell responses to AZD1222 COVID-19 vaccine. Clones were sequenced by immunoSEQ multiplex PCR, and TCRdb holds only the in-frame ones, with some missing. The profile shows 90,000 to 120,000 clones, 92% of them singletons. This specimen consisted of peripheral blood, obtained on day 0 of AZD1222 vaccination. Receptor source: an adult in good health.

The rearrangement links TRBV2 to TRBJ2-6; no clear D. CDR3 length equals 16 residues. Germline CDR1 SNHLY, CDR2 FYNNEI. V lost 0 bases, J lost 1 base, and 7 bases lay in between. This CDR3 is CASSEALGSGANVLTF. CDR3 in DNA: TGTGCCAGCAGTGAAGCGCTGGGGTCTGGGGCCAACGTCCTGACTTTC. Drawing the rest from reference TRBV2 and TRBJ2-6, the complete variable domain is EPEVTQTPSHQVTQMGQEVILRCVPISNHLYFYWYRQILGQKVEFLVSFYNNEISEKSEIFDDQFSVERPDGSNFTLKIRSTKLEDSAMYFCASSEALGSGANVLTFGAGSRLTVL.

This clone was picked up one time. The CDR3 nucleotides are TGTGCCAGCAGCTTAATAAGCGACTATGGCTACACCTTC. This gives the protein CASSLISDYGYTF. The gene calls are TRBV7-9 and TRBJ1-2; D remains ambiguous. Germline V gives CDR1 SEHNR, CDR2 FQNEAQ (reference sequence). CDR3 length: 13 residues. Trimming pared 2 bases from V and 3 bases from J, leaving 7 bases between. The entire variable domain, with the rest obtained from reference TRBV7-9 and TRBJ1-2, is as follows: DTGVSQNPRHKITKRGQNVTFRCDPISEHNRLYWYRQTLGQGPEFLTYFQNEAQLEKSRLLSDRFSAERPKGSFSTLEIQRTEQGDSAMYLCASSLISDYGYTFGSGTRLTVV.

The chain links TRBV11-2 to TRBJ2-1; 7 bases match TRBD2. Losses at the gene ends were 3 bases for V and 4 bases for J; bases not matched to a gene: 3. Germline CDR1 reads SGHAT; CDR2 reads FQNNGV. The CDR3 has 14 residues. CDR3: CASSFASGYNEQFF. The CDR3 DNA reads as TGTGCCAGCAGCTTCGCTAGCGGATACAATGAGCAGTTCTTC. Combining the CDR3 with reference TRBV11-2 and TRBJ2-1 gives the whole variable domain EAGVAQSPRYKIIEKRQSVAFWCNPISGHATLYWYQQILGQGPKLLIQFQNNGVVDDSQLPKDRFSAERLKGVDSTLKIQPAKLEDSAVYLCASSFASGYNEQFFGPGTRLTVL.

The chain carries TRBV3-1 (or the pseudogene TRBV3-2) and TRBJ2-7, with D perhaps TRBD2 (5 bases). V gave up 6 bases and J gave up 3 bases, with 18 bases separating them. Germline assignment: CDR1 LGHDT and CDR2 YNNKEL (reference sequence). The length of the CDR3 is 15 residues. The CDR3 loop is CASSLYPGRDYEQYF. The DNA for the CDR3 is TGTGCCAGCAGTCTCTATCCAGGACGGGACTACGAGCAGTACTTC.

This CDR3 is CASSFLTDTQYF. DNA for the CDR3: TGTGCCAGCAGCTTTCTCACAGATACGCAGTATTTT. V is TRBV7-3 and J is TRBJ2-3; no reliable D call. The CDR3 sequence is 12 residues long. V shed 3 bases and J shed 2 bases, with 3 bases lying between them. In germline, CDR1 is SGHTA, CDR2 FQGTGA.

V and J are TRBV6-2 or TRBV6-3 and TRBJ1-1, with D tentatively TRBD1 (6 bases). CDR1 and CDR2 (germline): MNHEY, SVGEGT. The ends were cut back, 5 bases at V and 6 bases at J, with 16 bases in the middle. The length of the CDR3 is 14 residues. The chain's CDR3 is CASSPPQGLAEAFF. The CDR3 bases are TGTGCCAGCAGTCCGCCCCAGGGGTTGGCTGAAGCTTTCTTT.

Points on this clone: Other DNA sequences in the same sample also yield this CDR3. CDR3 sequence reads: CASSEPSGANVLTF. CDR3 DNA sequence: TGTGCCAGCAGCGAGCCCTCTGGGGCCAACGTCCTGACTTTC. The V gene is TRBV9, the J gene TRBJ2-6; no reliable D call. CDR3 length: 14 amino acids. V was trimmed by 3 bases and J by 0 bases, leaving 4 bases between them. CDR1 and CDR2 (germline): SGDLS, YYNGEE.

In DNA form, the CDR3 reads TGCAGCGTTGAAGATCGGGGCAGATTGAACACTGAAGCTTTCTTT. Protein: CSVEDRGRLNTEAFF. J is TRBJ1-1 and V is TRBV29-1; tentative D call: TRBD1 (5 bases). Germline CDR1 and CDR2: SQVTM and ANQGSEA. V was cut by 0 bases and J by 0 bases, with 11 bases left in between. The CDR3 runs to 15 residues.

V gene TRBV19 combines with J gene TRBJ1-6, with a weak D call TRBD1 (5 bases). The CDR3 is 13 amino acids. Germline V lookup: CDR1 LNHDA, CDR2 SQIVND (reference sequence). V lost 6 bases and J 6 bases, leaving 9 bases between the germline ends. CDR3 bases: TGTGCCAGTAGGAGGGACTTTAATTCACCCCTCCACTTT. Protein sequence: CASRRDFNSPLHF.

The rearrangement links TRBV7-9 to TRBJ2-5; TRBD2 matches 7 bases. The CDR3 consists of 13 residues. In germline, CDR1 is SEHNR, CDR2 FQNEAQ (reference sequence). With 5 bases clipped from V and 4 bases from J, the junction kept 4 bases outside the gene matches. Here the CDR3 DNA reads TGTGCCAGCAGCCCGGGGGGAGTAGAGACCCAGTACTTC. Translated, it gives CASSPGGVETQYF. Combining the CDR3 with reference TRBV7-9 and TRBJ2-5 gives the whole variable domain DTGVSQNPRHKITKRGQNVTFRCDPISEHNRLYWYRQTLGQGPEFLTYFQNEAQLEKSRLLSDRFSAERPKGSFSTLEIQRTEQGDSAMYLCASSPGGVETQYFGPGTRLLVL.

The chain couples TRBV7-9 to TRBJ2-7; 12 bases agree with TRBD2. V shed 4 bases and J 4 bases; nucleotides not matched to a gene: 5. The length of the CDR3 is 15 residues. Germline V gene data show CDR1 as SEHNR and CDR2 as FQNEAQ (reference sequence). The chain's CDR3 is CASSSPTSGRYEQYF. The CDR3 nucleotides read TGTGCCAGCAGCTCTCCGACTAGCGGGAGATACGAGCAGTACTTC.

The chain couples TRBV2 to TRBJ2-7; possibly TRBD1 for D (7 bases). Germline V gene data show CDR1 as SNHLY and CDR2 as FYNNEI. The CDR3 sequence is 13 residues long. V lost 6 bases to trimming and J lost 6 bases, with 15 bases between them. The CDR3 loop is CASRAGQITEQYF. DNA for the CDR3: TGTGCCAGCAGGGCGGGACAGATCACCGAGCAGTACTTC.

The CDR3 nucleotides read TGTGCCAGCAGCCCCGGGACTAGCGGCACCGGGGAGCTGTTTTTT. It is translated as CASSPGTSGTGELFF. The rearrangement links TRBV7-3 to TRBJ2-2, with TRBD2 matching over 11 bases. The V and J ends lost 5 bases and 4 bases, in that order; junction bases with no gene match: 3. CDR3 size: 15 residues. Germline-derived CDR1 and CDR2 are SGHTA and FQGTGA. The full variable domain, rest sourced from reference TRBV7-3 and TRBJ2-2, is GAGVSQTPSNKVTEKGKYVELRCDPISGHTALYWYRQSLGQGPEFLIYFQGTGAADDSGLPNDRFFAVRPEGSVSTLKIQRTERGDSAVYLCASSPGTSGTGELFFGEGSRLTVL.

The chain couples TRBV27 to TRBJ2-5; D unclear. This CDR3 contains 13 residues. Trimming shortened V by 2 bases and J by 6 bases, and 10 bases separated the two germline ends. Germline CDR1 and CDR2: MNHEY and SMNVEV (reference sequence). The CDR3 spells CASSLQGLQTQYF. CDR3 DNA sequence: TGTGCCAGCAGTTTACAAGGGTTGCAGACCCAGTACTTC.

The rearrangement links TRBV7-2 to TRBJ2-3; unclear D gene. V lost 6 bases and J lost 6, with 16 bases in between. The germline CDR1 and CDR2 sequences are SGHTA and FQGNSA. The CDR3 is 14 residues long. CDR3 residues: CASRPGSVGDTQYF. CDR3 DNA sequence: TGTGCCAGCAGACCCGGGTCGGTGGGGGATACGCAGTATTTT.

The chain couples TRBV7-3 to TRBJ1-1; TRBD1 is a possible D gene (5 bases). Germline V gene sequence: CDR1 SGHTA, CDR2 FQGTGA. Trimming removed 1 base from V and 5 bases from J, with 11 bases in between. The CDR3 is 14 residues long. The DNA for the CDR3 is TGTGCCAGCAGCTTAATCGGCGGGGGGACTGAAGCTTTCTTT. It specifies CASSLIGGGTEAFF.

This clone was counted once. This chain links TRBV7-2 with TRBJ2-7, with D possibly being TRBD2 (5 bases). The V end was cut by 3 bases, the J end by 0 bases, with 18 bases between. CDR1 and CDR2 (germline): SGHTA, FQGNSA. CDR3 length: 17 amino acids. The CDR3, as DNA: TGTGCCAGCAGCTTGGACTTGGGAAACACCCTCTCCTACGAGCAGTACTTC. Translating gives CASSLDLGNTLSYEQYF.

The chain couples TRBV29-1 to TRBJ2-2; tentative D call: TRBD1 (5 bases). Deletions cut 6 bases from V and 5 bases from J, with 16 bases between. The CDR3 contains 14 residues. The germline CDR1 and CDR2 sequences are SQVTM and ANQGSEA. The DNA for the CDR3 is TGCAGCGTAAGTCGGCGGCAGGGAACCGGGGAGCTGTTTTTT. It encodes CSVSRRQGTGELFF.

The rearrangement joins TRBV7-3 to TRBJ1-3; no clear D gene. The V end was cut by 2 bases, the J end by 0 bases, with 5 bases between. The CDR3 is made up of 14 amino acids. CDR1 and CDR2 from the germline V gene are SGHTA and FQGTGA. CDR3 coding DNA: TGTGCCAGCAGCTTAGGATACTCTGGAAACACCATATATTTT. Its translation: CASSLGYSGNTIYF.

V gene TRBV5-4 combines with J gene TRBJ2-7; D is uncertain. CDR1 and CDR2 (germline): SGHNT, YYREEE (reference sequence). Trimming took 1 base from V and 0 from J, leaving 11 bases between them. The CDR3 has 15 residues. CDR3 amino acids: CASSLSGAISYEQYF. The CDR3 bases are TGTGCCAGCAGCTTGTCTGGCGCGATCTCCTACGAGCAGTACTTC.

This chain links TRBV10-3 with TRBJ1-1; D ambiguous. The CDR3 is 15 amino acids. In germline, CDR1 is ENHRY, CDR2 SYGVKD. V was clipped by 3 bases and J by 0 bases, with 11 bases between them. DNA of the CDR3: TGTGCCATCAGTGAATCCCCGGTCATGAACACTGAAGCTTTCTTT. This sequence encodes CAISESPVMNTEAFF.

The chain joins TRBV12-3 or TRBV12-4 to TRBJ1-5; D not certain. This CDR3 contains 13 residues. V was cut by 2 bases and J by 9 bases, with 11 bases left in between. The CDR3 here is CASSLTSAGPQHF. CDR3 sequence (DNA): TGTGCCAGCAGTTTAACATCTGCGGGGCCCCAGCATTTT.

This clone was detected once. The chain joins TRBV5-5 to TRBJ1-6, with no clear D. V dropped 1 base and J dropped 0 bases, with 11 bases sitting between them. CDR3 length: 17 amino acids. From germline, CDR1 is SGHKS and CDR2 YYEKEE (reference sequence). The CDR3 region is CASSLFGLNSYNSPLHF. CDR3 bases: TGTGCCAGCAGCTTGTTTGGGCTAAACTCCTATAATTCACCCCTCCACTTT. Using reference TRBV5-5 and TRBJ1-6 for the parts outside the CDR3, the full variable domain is DAGVTQSPTHLIKTRGQQVTLRCSPISGHKSVSWYQQVLGQGPQFIFQYYEKEERGRGNFPDRFSARQFPNYSSELNVNALLLGDSALYLCASSLFGLNSYNSPLHFGNGTRLTVT.

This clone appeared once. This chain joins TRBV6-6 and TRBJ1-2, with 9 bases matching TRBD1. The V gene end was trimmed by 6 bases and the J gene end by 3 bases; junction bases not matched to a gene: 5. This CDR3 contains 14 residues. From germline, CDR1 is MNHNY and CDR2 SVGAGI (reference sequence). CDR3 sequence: CASSQTGGDYGYTF. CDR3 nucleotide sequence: TGTGCCAGCAGCCAGACAGGGGGTGACTATGGCTACACCTTC.

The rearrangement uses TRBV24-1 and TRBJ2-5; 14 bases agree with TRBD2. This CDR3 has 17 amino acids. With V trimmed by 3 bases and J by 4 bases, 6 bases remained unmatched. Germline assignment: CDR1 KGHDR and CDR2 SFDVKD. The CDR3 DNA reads TGTGCCACCAGTGATGTGGGACTAGCGGGAGAAGGAGAGACCCAGTACTTC. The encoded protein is CATSDVGLAGEGETQYF.

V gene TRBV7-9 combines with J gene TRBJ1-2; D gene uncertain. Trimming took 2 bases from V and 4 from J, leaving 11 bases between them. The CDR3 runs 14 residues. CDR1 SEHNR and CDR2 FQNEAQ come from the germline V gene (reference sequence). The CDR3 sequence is CASSLFASPYGYTF. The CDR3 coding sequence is TGTGCCAGCAGCTTATTTGCCAGCCCCTATGGCTACACCTTC.

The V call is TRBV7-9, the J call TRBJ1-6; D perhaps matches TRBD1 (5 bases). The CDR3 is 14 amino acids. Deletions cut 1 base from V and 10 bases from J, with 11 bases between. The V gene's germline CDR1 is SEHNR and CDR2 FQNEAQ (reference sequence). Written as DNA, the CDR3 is TGTGCCAGCAGCTTAGAGTGGGGGGTGTCACCCCTCCACTTT. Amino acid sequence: CASSLEWGVSPLHF.

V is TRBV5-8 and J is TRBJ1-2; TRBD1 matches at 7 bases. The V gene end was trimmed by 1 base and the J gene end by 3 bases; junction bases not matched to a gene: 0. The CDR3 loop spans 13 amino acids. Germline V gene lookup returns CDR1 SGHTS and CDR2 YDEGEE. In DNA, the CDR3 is TGTGCCAGCAGCTTGCAGGGGGACTATGGCTACACCTTC. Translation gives CASSLQGDYGYTF.